This T cell receptor (beta chain) is drawn from a study of T cells after yellow fever vaccination. Study information: Preparation used SMART-Seq v4 Ultra Low Input for the low-cell-number fractions.

V was cut by 8 bases and J by 6 bases, with 20 bases left in between. CDR3 length equals 14 residues. About this clonotype: Its target is unknown.

Study-level results: Contamination by abundant bulk-population clonotypes could be present in FACS-sorted repertoires.

Via MiXCR, TCRdb re-called the 5' RACE reads, giving one row per CDR3 protein. The sample comprises hundreds of thousands of distinct CDR3 sequences, about 4% of which are singletons, and 20% to 25% rests with the top ten. The sequence derives from a man younger than 35 who received the YFV17D yellow fever vaccine. The sequences come from PBMCs, collected 5 days after the yellow fever booster vaccination. The chain carries TRBV12-3 or TRBV12-4 and TRBJ2-7; possibly TRBD2 for D (7 bases). The CDR3 is CASGRGQGLVEQYF. CDR3 bases: TGTGCCAGCGGGCGGGGGCAGGGGCTCGTCGAGCAGTACTTC.